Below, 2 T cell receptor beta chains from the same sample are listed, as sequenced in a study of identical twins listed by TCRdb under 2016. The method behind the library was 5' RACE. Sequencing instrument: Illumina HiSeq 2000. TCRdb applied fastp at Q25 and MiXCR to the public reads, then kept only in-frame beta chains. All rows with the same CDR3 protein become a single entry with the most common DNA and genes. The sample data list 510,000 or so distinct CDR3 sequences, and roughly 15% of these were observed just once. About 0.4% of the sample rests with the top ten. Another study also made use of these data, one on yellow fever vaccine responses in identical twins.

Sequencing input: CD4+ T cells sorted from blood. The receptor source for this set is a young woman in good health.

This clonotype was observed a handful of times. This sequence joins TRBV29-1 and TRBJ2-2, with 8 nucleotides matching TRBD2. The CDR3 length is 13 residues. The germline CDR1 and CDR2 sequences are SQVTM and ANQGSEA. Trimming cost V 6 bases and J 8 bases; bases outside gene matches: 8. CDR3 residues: CSVRTSLEGELFF. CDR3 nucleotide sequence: TGCAGCGTCCGGACTAGCCTAGAAGGGGAGCTGTTTTTT.

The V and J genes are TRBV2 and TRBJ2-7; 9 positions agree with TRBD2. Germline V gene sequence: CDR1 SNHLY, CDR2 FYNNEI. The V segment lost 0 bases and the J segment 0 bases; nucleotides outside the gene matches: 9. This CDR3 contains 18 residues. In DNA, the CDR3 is TGTGCCAGCAGTGAAGCCCCGGGACTAGCAATTAACTCCTACGAGCAGTACTTC. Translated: CASSEAPGLAINSYEQYF.